Shown below are 19 T cell receptor beta chains from a single sample sequenced in a study of cytomegalovirus exposure and HLA in healthy donors. Method: immunoSEQ multiplex PCR; TCRdb's copy keeps in-frame clones and lacks some. Among around 350,000 clones listed, just over 85% were seen once. Sequences were obtained from PBMCs. The receptors originated from a woman aged 18-35 years in good health and CMV-seronegative.

This chain connects TRBV19 to TRBJ1-2; D remains unclear. Trimming took 7 bases from V and 5 from J, leaving 11 bases between them. From germline, CDR1 is LNHDA and CDR2 SQIVND (reference sequence). CDR3 length equals 12 residues. The CDR3 nucleotides read TGTGCCAGTATCACTACTGGTTATGGCTACACCTTC. Protein sequence: CASITTGYGYTF.

The rearrangement uses TRBV2 and TRBJ1-5; D call uncertain. This CDR3 spans 12 amino acids. Germline V CDR1 and CDR2: SNHLY, FYNNEI. V lost 6 bases to trimming and J lost 9 bases, with 12 bases between them. The CDR3 coding sequence is TGTGCCAGCAGATCCGGGATCGGGCCCCAGCATTTT. Amino acids: CASRSGIGPQHF. The complete variable domain, with remaining parts taken from reference TRBV2 and TRBJ1-5, reads EPEVTQTPSHQVTQMGQEVILRCVPISNHLYFYWYRQILGQKVEFLVSFYNNEISEKSEIFDDQFSVERPDGSNFTLKIRSTKLEDSAMYFCASRSGIGPQHFGDGTRLSIL.

The rearrangement joins TRBV6-5 to TRBJ2-2; 13 nucleotides agree with TRBD2. J lost 7 bases, V lost 4 bases, and 6 bases had no gene match. Germline lookup yields CDR1 MNHEY and CDR2 SVGAGI. The CDR3 is made up of 16 amino acids. The CDR3 loop reads CASSSGLAGVLGELFF. In nucleotides, the CDR3 is TGTGCCAGCAGTTCCGGACTAGCGGGGGTACTCGGGGAGCTGTTTTTT.

The V gene is TRBV15, the J gene TRBJ1-5; TRBD1 aligns across 8 bases. The CDR3 consists of 14 residues. The germline V gene encodes CDR1 LNHNV and CDR2 YYDKDF (reference sequence). The V gene end was trimmed by 5 bases and the J gene end by 5 bases; junction bases not matched to a gene: 5. The CDR3, as DNA: TGTGCCACCAGCGGGGACAGGAGGGATCAGCCCCAGCATTTT. Its translation is CATSGDRRDQPQHF.

CDR3 sequence: CASTDAGAWNEQFF. In DNA, the CDR3 is TGTGCCAGCACCGACGCGGGAGCTTGGAATGAGCAGTTCTTC. The chain carries TRBV11-2 and TRBJ2-1; 7 nucleotides line up with TRBD2. Germline V gene lookup returns CDR1 SGHAT and CDR2 FQNNGV. Unmatched junction bases numbered 10, after V lost 7 bases and J lost 7 bases. CDR3 length: 14 amino acids.

V gene TRBV11-2 combines with J gene TRBJ2-5; 7 bases align to TRBD1. V was pared by 5 bases and J by 4 bases, with 4 bases of the junction left unmatched. Germline loops: CDR1 SGHAT, CDR2 FQNNGV. This CDR3 is built from 13 residues. The CDR3 loop reads CASSRDSGETQYF. Written as DNA, the CDR3 is TGTGCCAGCAGCCGGGACAGTGGAGAGACCCAGTACTTC.

The chain links TRBV9 to TRBJ1-1; D may be TRBD1 (6 bases). V was cut by 4 bases and J by 11 bases, with 15 bases left in between. Germline V gives CDR1 SGDLS, CDR2 YYNGEE. The CDR3 spans 12 residues. CDR3 region: CASSTNDRKAFF. The CDR3 DNA reads as TGTGCCAGCAGCACCAATGACAGGAAGGCTTTCTTT.

The CDR3 DNA reads as TGTGCCAGCAGTTTATCAGGACAGGGGTACGGCTACACCTTC. Encoded protein: CASSLSGQGYGYTF. The chain joins TRBV27 to TRBJ1-2, with 9 bases aligning to TRBD1. J lost 8 bases, V lost 0 bases, and 4 bases had no gene match. Germline assignment: CDR1 MNHEY and CDR2 SMNVEV (reference sequence). The CDR3 loop spans 14 amino acids.

The chain links TRBV27 to TRBJ2-4; D gene ambiguous. Germline values: CDR1 MNHEY, CDR2 SMNVEV (reference sequence). V lost 0 bases, J lost 7 bases, and 10 bases lay in between. CDR3 length: 14 amino acids. Here the CDR3 reads CASSLSGPVNIQYF. The CDR3 DNA sequence: TGTGCCAGCAGTTTATCGGGCCCGGTGAACATTCAGTACTTC.

The chain employs TRBV4-2 and TRBJ2-1, with 15 bases aligning to TRBD2. In germline, CDR1 is LGHNA, CDR2 YNFKEQ. The CDR3 is 20 amino acids. With 2 bases clipped from V and 7 bases from J, the junction kept 15 bases outside the gene matches. The CDR3 DNA sequence: TGTGCCAGCAGCCAACCAGTTGGACTAGCGGGGGGGCTACCTGGGAATGAGCAGTTCTTC. Its protein is CASSQPVGLAGGLPGNEQFF.

The V call is TRBV30, the J call TRBJ2-3; 7 bases are a match to TRBD2. There are 16 residues in the CDR3. Germline CDR1 and CDR2: GTSNPN and SVGIG (reference sequence). J was trimmed by 5 bases and V by 3 bases; bases with no gene match: 14. Here the CDR3 DNA reads TGTGCCTGGAGCACCTCGCTAGCGGCTCAGGTAGATACGCAGTATTTT. This translates into CAWSTSLAAQVDTQYF.

V gene TRBV5-4 combines with J gene TRBJ2-1; TRBD2 aligns across 8 bases. Losses at the gene ends were 1 base for V and 7 bases for J; bases not matched to a gene: 7. Germline V CDR1 and CDR2: SGHNT, YYREEE (reference sequence). This CDR3 spans 15 amino acids. The CDR3 sequence: CASSLTGLVGNEQFF. In nucleotides, the CDR3 is TGTGCCAGCAGCTTGACGGGACTAGTTGGAAATGAGCAGTTCTTC.

This sequence joins TRBV6-5 and TRBJ2-1; TRBD2 aligns across 10 bases. Germline values: CDR1 MNHEY, CDR2 SVGAGI. The junction had 9 bases not matched to a gene; V was cut back by 6 bases and J by 7 bases. The CDR3 is made up of 15 amino acids. The CDR3 DNA reads as TGTGCCAGCAGGCGGACTAGCGGAAAGGCAAATGAGCAGTTCTTC. Translating gives CASRRTSGKANEQFF.

The V and J genes are TRBV18 and TRBJ1-1, with 8 bases fitting TRBD1. Germline V CDR1 and CDR2: KGHSH, LQKENI. Trimming at V came to 4 bases and at J to 4 bases, leaving 5 bases not matched to a gene. The CDR3 runs to 14 residues. The CDR3 here is CASSRTGSGTEAFF. As DNA, the CDR3 is TGTGCCAGCTCACGGACAGGGTCGGGCACTGAAGCTTTCTTT.

This chain uses TRBV5-1 with TRBJ2-5; 8 bases map to TRBD2. This CDR3 is built from 15 residues. Per germline, CDR1 SGHRS and CDR2 YFSETQ. With 4 bases clipped from V and 5 bases from J, the junction kept 10 bases outside the gene matches. This CDR3 reads CASSPGGQTGETQYF. The CDR3, as DNA: TGCGCCAGCAGCCCGGGAGGGCAGACCGGGGAGACCCAGTACTTC.

The chain joins TRBV9 to TRBJ2-1; D may be TRBD2 (7 bases). This CDR3 is built from 13 residues. Germline V lookup: CDR1 SGDLS, CDR2 YYNGEE. Deletions cut 4 bases from V and 8 bases from J, with 13 bases between. The DNA for the CDR3 is TGTGCCAGCAGCCCCAGGGGAGGGTATGAGCAGTTCTTC. Its protein product is CASSPRGGYEQFF.

The V call is TRBV10-1, the J call TRBJ2-5; D is unclear. The CDR3 contains 13 residues. Per the germline V gene, CDR1 is WNHNN and CDR2 is SYGVQD (reference sequence). Deletions cut 1 base from V and 2 bases from J, with 5 bases between. As DNA, the CDR3 is TGCGCCAGCAGTGAGTTTATTCAAGAGACCCAGTACTTC. This sequence encodes CASSEFIQETQYF.

This sequence joins TRBV10-3 and TRBJ1-2; D uncertain. The V and J ends lost 6 bases and 2 bases respectively, with 16 bases between them. Germline V gives CDR1 ENHRY, CDR2 SYGVKD. The CDR3 consists of 15 residues. CDR3 in DNA: TGTGCCATCAGCCGAGATATAGACTTGAACTATGGCTACACCTTC. Amino acids: CAISRDIDLNYGYTF.

The genes are TRBV6-6 and TRBJ2-2; 11 bases line up with TRBD2. In germline, CDR1 is MNHNY, CDR2 SVGAGI (reference sequence). The CDR3 consists of 16 residues. Trimming took 10 bases from V and 1 from J; bases not matched to a gene: 8. The CDR3 reads CATETSGARNTGELFF. Written as DNA, the CDR3 is TGTGCCACCGAGACTAGCGGGGCCCGGAACACCGGGGAGCTGTTTTTT.